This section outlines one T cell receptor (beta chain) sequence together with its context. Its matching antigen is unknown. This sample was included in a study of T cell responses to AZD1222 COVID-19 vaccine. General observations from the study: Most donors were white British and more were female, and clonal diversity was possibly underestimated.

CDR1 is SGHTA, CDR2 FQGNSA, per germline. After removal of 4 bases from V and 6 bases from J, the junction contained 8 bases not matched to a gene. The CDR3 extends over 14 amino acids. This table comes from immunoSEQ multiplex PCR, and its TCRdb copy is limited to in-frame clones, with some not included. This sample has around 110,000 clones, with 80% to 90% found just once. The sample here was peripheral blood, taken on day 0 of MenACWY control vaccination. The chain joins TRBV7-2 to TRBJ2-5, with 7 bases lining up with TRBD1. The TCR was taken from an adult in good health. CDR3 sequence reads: CASSSGTVLKTQYF. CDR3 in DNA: TGTGCCAGCAGCTCCGGGACAGTGTTGAAGACCCAGTACTTC.